This is a list of T cell receptor beta chains from one sample in a study of cytomegalovirus exposure and HLA in healthy donors. Profiled with immunoSEQ multiplex PCR; TCRdb holds only in-frame clones, not every one. In the table there are about 160,000 clones, about four fifths of which are singletons. Sequencing used PBMCs. These receptors were taken from a human donor in good health. CDR3s include the opening cysteine and the closing phenylalanine or tryptophan. Fields, in order: V gene, D gene, CDR3 length, clone size, J gene, CDR3 DNA, CDR3 protein. The D gene is left open where the match is weak. Clone size is given for some rows only: seen once, a few or many times, or a class if the clone is expanded.

>TRBV18|TRBD1|13|few|TRBJ2-1
TGTGCCAGCTCCGGGACAGGTATCAATGAGCAGTTCTTC
CASSGTGINEQFF
>TRBV5-4|-|15|-|TRBJ2-7
TGTGCCAGCACCCCGGAGGGCGGGACCTCCTACGAGCAGTACTTC
CASTPEGGTSYEQYF
>TRBV5-6|TRBD1|14|few|TRBJ1-2
TGTGCCAGCAGCTTGGGGACAGGGAGCTATGGCTACACCTTC
CASSLGTGSYGYTF
>TRBV9|TRBD2|15|-|TRBJ2-2
TGTGCCAGCAGCGTACTAGCGGGAGACACCGGGGAGCTGTTTTTT
CASSVLAGDTGELFF
>TRBV5-8|TRBD1|14|-|TRBJ2-3
TGTGCCAGCGGCGACAGGGTGGGCACAGATACGCAGTATTTT
CASGDRVGTDTQYF
>TRBV30|TRBD2|13|once|TRBJ2-7
TGTGCCTGGAGTTACACCGGGGGGAGCGAGCAGTACTTC
CAWSYTGGSEQYF
>TRBV19|TRBD1|15|-|TRBJ2-7
TGTGCCAGTAGGGACGGACAGGGTTTCGGGAGCGAGCAGTACTTC
CASRDGQGFGSEQYF
>TRBV7-9|-|12|-|TRBJ1-5
TGTTCCAGCAGCTCAGGGGATCAGCCCCAGCATTTT
CSSSSGDQPQHF
>TRBV18|TRBD2|15|-|TRBJ2-7
TGTGCCAGCTCACCGGGGCGGGAGAGGATGGACGAGCAGTACTTC
CASSPGRERMDEQYF
>TRBV6-5|-|13|-|TRBJ1-5
TGTGCCAGCAGTTACGGAGGCAATCAGCCCCAGCATTTT
CASSYGGNQPQHF
>TRBV29-1|-|13|once|TRBJ1-1
TGCAGCGTTGAGCCAGGGGTTAACACTGAAGCTTTCTTT
CSVEPGVNTEAFF
>TRBV5-6|-|13|-|TRBJ1-2
TGTGCCAGCAGCTTGGCAGGGGCGCATGGCTACCCCTTC
CASSLAGAHGYPF
>TRBV5-6|TRBD2|17|once|TRBJ2-6
TGTGCCAGCAGCTTGTTAGCGGGAGTTGCTGGGGCCAACGTCCTGACTTTC
CASSLLAGVAGANVLTF
>TRBV2|-|17|-|TRBJ2-5
TGTGCCAGCAGCCAGGACAGGGCCGGGATCGGGGGGGAGACCCAGTACTTC
CASSQDRAGIGGETQYF
>TRBV4-2|-|13|-|TRBJ2-3
TGTGCCAGCAGCCAAGGAGTGCCAGATACGCAGTATTTT
CASSQGVPDTQYF
>TRBV18|-|16|-|TRBJ2-2
TGTGCCAGCTCGCCTTATGGACAACAGAACACCGGGGAGCTGTTTTTT
CASSPYGQQNTGELFF
>TRBV7-2|TRBD2|16|-|TRBJ2-7
TGTGCCAGCAGCTTAGTTGGCGGGGGGGCCTTTCCCGAGCAGTACTTC
CASSLVGGGAFPEQYF
>TRBV5-1|-|15|-|TRBJ1-3
TGCGCCAGCAGCTTGGGAGCGGGCTCTGGAAACACCATATATTTT
CASSLGAGSGNTIYF
>TRBV25-1|TRBD1|16|-|TRBJ2-7
TGTGCCAGCAGTGATAACGACAGGGGGCTGCCCCACGAGCAGTACTTC
CASSDNDRGLPHEQYF
>TRBV30|-|15|-|TRBJ1-6
TGTGCCTGGGCAAGGGGAGGGGGGTATAATTCACCCCTCCACTTT
CAWARGGGYNSPLHF
>TRBV7-9|-|14|-|TRBJ1-4
TGTGCCAGCAGCCCGGGACTGTTGAATGAAAAACTGTTTTTT
CASSPGLLNEKLFF
>TRBV21-1|-|12|-|TRBJ1-1
TGTGCCAGCAGCGTAGTGAACACTGAAGCTTTCTTT
CASSVVNTEAFF
>TRBV12-5|TRBD1|16|-|TRBJ1-1
TGTGCTAGTGGTTTGCCCGGGACAGCTATTAACACTGAAGCTTTCTTT
CASGLPGTAINTEAFF
>TRBV5-8|TRBD1|16|-|TRBJ1-5
TGTGCCAGCAGCTTGGAGTGGACAGGGGGTCTTCAGCCCCAGCATTTT
CASSLEWTGGLQPQHF
>TRBV2|-|15|-|TRBJ2-5
TGTGCCAGCAGAGCCGGGACCACAGGGTTGGAGACCCAGTACTTC
CASRAGTTGLETQYF
>TRBV6-1|TRBD1|13|-|TRBJ1-2
TGTGCCAGCATACTCGACAGGGTGGACGGCTACACCTTC
CASILDRVDGYTF
>TRBV27|TRBD2|13|-|TRBJ2-7
TGTGCCAGCAGGCCGACGGGAGGCTACGAGCAGTACTTC
CASRPTGGYEQYF
>TRBV5-3|-|18|-|TRBJ2-7
TGTGCCAGAAGCTTGGTGTTGGGCAGGCCCACTCCTCGCTACGAGCAGTACTTC
CARSLVLGRPTPRYEQYF
>TRBV2|TRBD1|18|once|TRBJ1-1
TGTGCCAGCAGTGCCGTCCCGGGACAGGGGGCCGGGAACACTGAAGCTTTCTTT
CASSAVPGQGAGNTEAFF